This TCR beta chain was captured in a study of blood T cell repertoires in COVID-19. Overall study context: Samples of COVID-19 (acute and convalescent) were obtained from the United States, Italy and Spain. PBMCs, B-cell-depleted T cells, or T cells were the source of the cDNA or gDNA that made up the material.

In the study's own analysis: Researchers report that nucleated cell counts were estimated from reference gene primer amplification. Measured with immunoSEQ multiplex PCR; TCRdb has only the in-frame clones, and not every one. V and J calls and clone size are as listed in that table; D and trimming were resolved from the DNA. Of a few hundred thousand clones listed, about 87% are singletons. The CDR3 spans 16 residues. CDR1 is LNHDA, CDR2 SQIVND, per germline (reference sequence). V lost 3 bases to trimming and J lost 3 bases; unmatched junction nucleotides: 7. The V gene is TRBV19, the J gene TRBJ2-3; 9 nucleotides line up with TRBD1. Sequences were obtained from peripheral blood. The receptor's source is a man in his fifties or sixties who had recovered from COVID-19. The CDR3 region is CASSMPGQGKTDTQYF. The CDR3 DNA follows: TGTGCCAGTAGTATGCCGGGACAGGGAAAGACAGATACGCAGTATTTT.